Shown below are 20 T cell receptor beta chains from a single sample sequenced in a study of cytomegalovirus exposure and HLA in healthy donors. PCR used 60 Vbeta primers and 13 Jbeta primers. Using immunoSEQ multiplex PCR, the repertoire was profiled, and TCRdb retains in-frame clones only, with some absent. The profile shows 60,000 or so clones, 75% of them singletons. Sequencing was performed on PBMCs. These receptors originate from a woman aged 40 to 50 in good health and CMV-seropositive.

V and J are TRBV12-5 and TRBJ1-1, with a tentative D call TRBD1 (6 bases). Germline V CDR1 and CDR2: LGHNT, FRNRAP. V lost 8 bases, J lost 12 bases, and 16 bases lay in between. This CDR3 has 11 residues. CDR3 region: CASNQGLGTFF. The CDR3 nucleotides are TGTGCTAGTAATCAGGGGCTTGGAACTTTCTTT.

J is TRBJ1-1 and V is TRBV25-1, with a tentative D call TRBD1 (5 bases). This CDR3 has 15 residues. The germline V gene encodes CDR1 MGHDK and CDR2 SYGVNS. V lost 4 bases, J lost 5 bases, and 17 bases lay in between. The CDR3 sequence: CASSASLSRGTEAFF. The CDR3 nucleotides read TGTGCCAGCAGTGCCAGCCTATCCCGGGGGACTGAAGCTTTCTTT.

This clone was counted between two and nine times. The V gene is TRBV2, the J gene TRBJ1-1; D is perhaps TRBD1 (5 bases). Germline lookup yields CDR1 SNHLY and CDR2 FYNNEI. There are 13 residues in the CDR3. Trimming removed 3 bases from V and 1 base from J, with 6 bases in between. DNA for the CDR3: TGTGCCAGCAGTGAGGGGGGGAACACTGAAGCTTTCTTT. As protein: CASSEGGNTEAFF.

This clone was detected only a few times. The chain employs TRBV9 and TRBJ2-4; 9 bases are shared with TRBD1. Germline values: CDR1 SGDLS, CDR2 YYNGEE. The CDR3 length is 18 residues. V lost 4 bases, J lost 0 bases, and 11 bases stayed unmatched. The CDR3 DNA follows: TGTGCCAGCAGCCCACCCGGACAGGGGATTCCAGCCAAAAACATTCAGTACTTC. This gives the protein CASSPPGQGIPAKNIQYF.

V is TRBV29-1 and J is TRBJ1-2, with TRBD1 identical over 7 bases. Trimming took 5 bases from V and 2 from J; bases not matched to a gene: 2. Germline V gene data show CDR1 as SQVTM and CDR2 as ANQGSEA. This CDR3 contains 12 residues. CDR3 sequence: CSVKDRNYGYTF. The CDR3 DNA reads TGCAGCGTTAAGGACAGGAACTATGGCTACACCTTC.

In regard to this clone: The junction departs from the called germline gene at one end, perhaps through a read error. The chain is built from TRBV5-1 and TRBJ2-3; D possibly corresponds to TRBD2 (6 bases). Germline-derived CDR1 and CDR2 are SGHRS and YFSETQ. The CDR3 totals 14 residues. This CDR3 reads CASSRRVGSGTQYF. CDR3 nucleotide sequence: TGTGCCAGCAGCCGACGGGTGGGTAGCGGTACGCAGTATTTT.

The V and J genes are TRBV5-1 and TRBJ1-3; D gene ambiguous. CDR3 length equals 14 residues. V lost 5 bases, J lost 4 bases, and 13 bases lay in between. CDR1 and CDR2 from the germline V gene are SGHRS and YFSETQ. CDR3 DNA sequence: TGCGCCAGCAGTGAGAGTTCGGGGGGAAACACCATATATTTT. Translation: CASSESSGGNTIYF.

The CDR3 sequence is CASSPSQGAQDKQYF. For the CDR3, the DNA is TGTGCCAGCTCCCCGTCACAGGGGGCGCAAGACAAGCAGTACTTC. The chain employs TRBV18 and TRBJ2-7, with TRBD1 identical over 9 bases. CDR3 length: 15 residues. The germline V gene has CDR1 KGHSH and CDR2 LQKENI. V dropped 6 bases and J dropped 8; count of bases not matched to a gene: 14.

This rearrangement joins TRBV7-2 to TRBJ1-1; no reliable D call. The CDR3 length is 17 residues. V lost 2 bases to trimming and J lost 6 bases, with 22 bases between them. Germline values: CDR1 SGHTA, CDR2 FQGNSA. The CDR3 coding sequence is TGTGCCAGCAGCTTAACCCCCTACTCTTACAGAACCCCTGAAGCTTTCTTT. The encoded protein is CASSLTPYSYRTPEAFF. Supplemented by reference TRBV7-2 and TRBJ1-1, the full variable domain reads GAGVSQSPSNKVTEKGKDVELRCDPISGHTALYWYRQSLGQGLEFLIYFQGNSAPDKSGLPSDRFSAERTGGSVSTLTIQRTQQEDSAVYLCASSLTPYSYRTPEAFFGQGTRLTVV.

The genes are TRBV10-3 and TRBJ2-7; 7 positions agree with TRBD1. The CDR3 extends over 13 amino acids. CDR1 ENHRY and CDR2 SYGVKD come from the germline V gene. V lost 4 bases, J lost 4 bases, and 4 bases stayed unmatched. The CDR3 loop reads CAISGQGLYEQYF. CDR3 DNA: TGTGCCATCAGTGGACAGGGCCTTTACGAGCAGTACTTC.

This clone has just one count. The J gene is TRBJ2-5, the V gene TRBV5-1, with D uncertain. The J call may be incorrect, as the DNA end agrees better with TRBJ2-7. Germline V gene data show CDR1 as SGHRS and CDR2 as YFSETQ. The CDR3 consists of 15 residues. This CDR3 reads CASSLDSQSSYEQYF. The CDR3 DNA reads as TGCGCCAGCAGCTTGGACAGCCAGAGCTCCTACGAGCAGTACTTC.

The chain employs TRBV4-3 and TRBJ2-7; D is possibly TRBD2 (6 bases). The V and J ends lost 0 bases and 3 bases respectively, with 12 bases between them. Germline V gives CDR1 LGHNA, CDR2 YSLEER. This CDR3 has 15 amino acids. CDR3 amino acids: CASSQDGQGGYEQYF. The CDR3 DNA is TGCGCCAGCAGCCAAGATGGGCAGGGAGGCTACGAGCAGTACTTC.

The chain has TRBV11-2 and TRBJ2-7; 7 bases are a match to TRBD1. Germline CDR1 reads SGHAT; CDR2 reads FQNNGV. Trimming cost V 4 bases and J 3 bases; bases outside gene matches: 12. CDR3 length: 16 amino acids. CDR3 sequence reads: CASSSPGMAGGYEQYF. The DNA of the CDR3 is TGTGCCAGCAGCTCCCCCGGGATGGCAGGGGGCTACGAGCAGTACTTC.

The CDR3 loop is CASSFTDREANEQYF. The CDR3 region has the DNA TGTGCCAGCAGCTTTACCGACAGGGAAGCGAACGAGCAGTACTTC. The chain combines TRBV5-5 with TRBJ2-7; 7 bases are shared with TRBD1. In germline, CDR1 is SGHKS, CDR2 YYEKEE (reference sequence). The CDR3 covers 15 residues. V shed 2 bases and J 5 bases; nucleotides not matched to a gene: 10. The variable domain in full, with the rest retrieved from reference TRBV5-5 and TRBJ2-7, is DAGVTQSPTHLIKTRGQQVTLRCSPISGHKSVSWYQQVLGQGPQFIFQYYEKEERGRGNFPDRFSARQFPNYSSELNVNALLLGDSALYLCASSFTDREANEQYFGPGTRLTVT.

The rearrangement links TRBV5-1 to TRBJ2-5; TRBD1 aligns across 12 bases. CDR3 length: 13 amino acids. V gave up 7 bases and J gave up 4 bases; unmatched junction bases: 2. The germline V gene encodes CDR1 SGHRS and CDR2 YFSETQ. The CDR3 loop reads CASSGQGAETQYF. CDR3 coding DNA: TGCGCCAGCTCGGGACAGGGGGCAGAGACCCAGTACTTC. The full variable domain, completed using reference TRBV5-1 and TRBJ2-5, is KAGVTQTPRYLIKTRGQQVTLSCSPISGHRSVSWYQQTPGQGLQFLFEYFSETQRNKGNFPGRFSGRQFSNSRSEMNVSTLELGDSALYLCASSGQGAETQYFGPGTRLLVL.

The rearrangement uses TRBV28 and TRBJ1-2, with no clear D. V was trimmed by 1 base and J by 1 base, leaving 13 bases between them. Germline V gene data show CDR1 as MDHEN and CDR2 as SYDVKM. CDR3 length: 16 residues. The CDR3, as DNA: TGTGCCAGCAGTTTATCTTCTTGGGGAGTTAACTATGGCTACACCTTC. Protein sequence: CASSLSSWGVNYGYTF.

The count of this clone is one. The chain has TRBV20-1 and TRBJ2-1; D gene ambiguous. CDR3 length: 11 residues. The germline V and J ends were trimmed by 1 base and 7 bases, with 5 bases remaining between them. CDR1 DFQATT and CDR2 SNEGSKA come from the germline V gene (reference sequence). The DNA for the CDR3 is TGCAGTGCTAGAGCTAGGAATGAGCAGTTCTTC. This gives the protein CSARARNEQFF.

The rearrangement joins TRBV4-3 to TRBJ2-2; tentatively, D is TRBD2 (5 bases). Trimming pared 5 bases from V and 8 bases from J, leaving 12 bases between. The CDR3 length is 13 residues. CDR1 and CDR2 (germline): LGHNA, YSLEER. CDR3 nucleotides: TGCGCCAGCAGCGTTCAGAGGGAGGGGGAGCTGTTTTTT. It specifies CASSVQREGELFF.

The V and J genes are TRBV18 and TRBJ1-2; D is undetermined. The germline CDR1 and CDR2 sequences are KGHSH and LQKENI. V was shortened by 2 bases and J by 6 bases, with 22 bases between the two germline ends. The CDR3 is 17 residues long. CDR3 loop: CASSPSSAQPRYDGYTF. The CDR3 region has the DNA TGTGCCAGCTCACCATCAAGCGCGCAGCCTCGGTACGATGGCTACACCTTC.

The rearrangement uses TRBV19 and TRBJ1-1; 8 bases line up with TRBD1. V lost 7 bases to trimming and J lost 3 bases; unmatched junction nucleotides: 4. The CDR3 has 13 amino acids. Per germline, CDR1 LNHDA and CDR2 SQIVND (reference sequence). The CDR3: CASTKDRDTEAFF. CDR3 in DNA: TGTGCCAGTACCAAGGACAGGGACACTGAAGCTTTCTTT.